Detailed here is one TCR beta chain. Its antigen is still unknown. TCRdb passed the 5' RACE reads through MiXCR, listing each CDR3 protein once. The sample contains roughly 400,000 distinct CDR3 sequences, 20% to 25% of which appear only once. CDR3 size: 16 residues. Per germline, CDR1 SGHVS and CDR2 FQNEAQ. Unmatched junction bases numbered 5, after V lost 2 bases and J lost 2 bases. This entry comes from a study of T-cell memory formation after mild COVID-19. Study results and limitations: Chiefly within CM and EM were the contracting CD4+ clones; CD8+ ones were within EMRA. Clones that contracted from day 15 to 85 had balanced CD4/CD8; later expanders were CD4+ biased.

V is TRBV7-8 and J is TRBJ2-3; 9 nucleotides match TRBD2. Sequencing was carried out using PBMCs or a T cell subset sorted from them (not recorded which). The clonotype originates from an adult woman who had mild COVID-19 (a few samples of this study predate the infection). Cell type and time point are not known. The CDR3, as DNA: TGTGCCAGCAGCTTAAGGCTAGCGGGGACCACAGATACGCAGTATTTT. Protein sequence: CASSLRLAGTTDTQYF.